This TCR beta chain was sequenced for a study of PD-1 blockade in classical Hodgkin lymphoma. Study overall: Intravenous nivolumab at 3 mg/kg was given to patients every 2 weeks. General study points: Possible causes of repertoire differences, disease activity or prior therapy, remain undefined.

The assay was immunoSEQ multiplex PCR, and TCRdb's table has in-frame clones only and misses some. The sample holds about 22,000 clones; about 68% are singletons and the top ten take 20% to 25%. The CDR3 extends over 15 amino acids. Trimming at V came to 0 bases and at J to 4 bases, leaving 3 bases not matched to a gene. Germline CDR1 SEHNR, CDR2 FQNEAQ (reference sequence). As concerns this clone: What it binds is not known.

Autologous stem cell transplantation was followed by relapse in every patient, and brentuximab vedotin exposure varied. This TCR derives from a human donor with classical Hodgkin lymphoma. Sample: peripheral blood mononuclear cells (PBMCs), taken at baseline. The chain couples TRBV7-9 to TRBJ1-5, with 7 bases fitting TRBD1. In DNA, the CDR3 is TGTGCCAGCAGCTTAGCCGGGACAGAGAATCAGCCCCAGCATTTT. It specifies CASSLAGTENQPQHF.